This T cell receptor beta chain derives from a study of PD-L1 blockade in urothelial cancer. Data came from immunoSEQ multiplex PCR; TCRdb stores just in-frame clones and leaves some out. The repertoire holds some 79,000 clones, with 82% as singletons. The CDR3 loop spans 15 amino acids. Trimming at V came to 5 bases and at J to 0 bases, leaving 3 bases not matched to a gene. Germline values: CDR1 MNHEY, CDR2 SMNVEV (reference sequence). The sequencing here drew on PBMCs, taken around atezolizumab (anti-PD-L1) treatment. This sequence originates from a man in his 70s with urothelial cancer. The V gene is TRBV27, the J gene TRBJ2-1, with TRBD2 identical over 8 bases. The CDR3 reads CASSSTSGSYNEQFF. CDR3 DNA sequence: TGTGCCAGCAGTAGCACTAGCGGCTCCTACAATGAGCAGTTCTTC.